One sample yielded the 18 T cell receptor beta chains listed below, sequenced in a study of OX40 agonist ivuxolimab in advanced cancers. Profiled with immunoSEQ multiplex PCR; TCRdb holds only in-frame clones, not every one. Counted here are some 25,000 clones, 80% to 90% occurring once; the ten biggest clones make up about 16%. Sequences were derived from CD4+ or CD8+ T cells sorted from blood, sampled in a trial of the OX40 agonist ivuxolimab. These receptors originate from an adult with an advanced solid tumor such as melanoma, head and neck, liver or kidney cancer.

V is TRBV27 and J is TRBJ2-7, with 8 bases lining up with TRBD2. This CDR3 is built from 15 residues. Germline V gene sequence: CDR1 MNHEY, CDR2 SMNVEV (reference sequence). Trimming removed 6 bases from V and 2 bases from J; junction bases left unmatched: 9. Here the CDR3 reads CASRSGGEATYEQYF. The DNA for the CDR3 is TGTGCCAGCAGATCGGGGGGGGAGGCAACCTACGAGCAGTACTTC.

This clone appeared once. The chain has TRBV28 and TRBJ2-7, with 9 bases fitting TRBD1. The CDR3 is 13 residues long. Germline V lookup: CDR1 MDHEN, CDR2 SYDVKM. The ends lost 6 bases at V and 3 bases at J; junction bases unmatched: 3. The CDR3 nucleotides are TGTGCCAGCAGCGACAGGGGGTTCTACGAGCAGTACTTC. Translating gives CASSDRGFYEQYF.

This CDR3 reads CASSYGPGEETQYF. CDR3 nucleotides: TGTGCCAGCAGTTACGGCCCAGGAGAAGAGACCCAGTACTTC. This sequence joins TRBV6-5 and TRBJ2-5; no firm D call. The CDR3 loop spans 14 amino acids. Germline CDR1 and CDR2: MNHEY and SVGAGI. Trimming pared 2 bases from V and 3 bases from J, leaving 10 bases between.

The CDR3 coding sequence is TGTGCCAGCAGCTCCACAGGGTCCTATAATTCACCCCTCCACTTT. Residues: CASSSTGSYNSPLHF. V is TRBV5-4 and J is TRBJ1-6; D possibly corresponds to TRBD1 (6 bases). Trimming removed 3 bases at V and 1 base at J, with 8 bases between. The CDR3 has 15 amino acids. The germline V gene has CDR1 SGHNT and CDR2 YYREEE (reference sequence).

On this clone itself: One end of the junction varies from germline; a read error may be responsible. The rearrangement uses TRBV28 and TRBJ2-2; the D gene is possibly TRBD2 (6 bases). CDR3 length: 14 amino acids. Germline V gene data show CDR1 as MDHEN and CDR2 as SYDVKM. The CDR3 DNA sequence: TGTGTCAGCAGTCCACGGGGGTTTACCGGGGAGCTGTTTTTT. It encodes CVSSPRGFTGELFF.

The rearrangement links TRBV7-3 to TRBJ2-5; tentative D call: TRBD2 (7 bases). Germline V CDR1 and CDR2: SGHTA, FQGTGA. The CDR3 extends over 14 amino acids. Trimming cost V 2 bases and J 5 bases, with 12 bases left between them. The CDR3 reads CASSLVGGLETQYF. In DNA form, the CDR3 reads TGTGCCAGCAGCTTAGTGGGGGGGCTCGAGACCCAGTACTTC.

The gene calls are TRBV19 and TRBJ2-1; 10 bases line up with TRBD2. Trimming cost V 3 bases and J 3 bases; bases outside gene matches: 5. The germline CDR1 and CDR2 sequences are LNHDA and SQIVND (reference sequence). The CDR3 has 16 residues. DNA of the CDR3: TGTGCCAGTAGTATCTCCGGGACTAGCGTCTACAATGAGCAGTTCTTC. This codes for CASSISGTSVYNEQFF.

V and J are TRBV29-1 and TRBJ2-1; unclear D gene. The CDR3 extends over 14 amino acids. The germline gives CDR1 SQVTM, CDR2 ANQGSEA. The V end lost 0 bases, the J end lost 6 bases, and 12 bases lay between the germline ends. CDR3 in DNA: TGCAGCGTTGAAGAGGAAGGTCAGACCAATGAGCAGTTCTTC. It codes for CSVEEEGQTNEQFF.

This clone came up once. This rearrangement joins TRBV7-2 to TRBJ2-1, with 11 bases identical to TRBD2. This CDR3 spans 15 amino acids. Germline-derived CDR1 and CDR2 are SGHTA and FQGNSA. After removal of 3 bases from V and 9 bases from J, the junction contained 7 bases not matched to a gene. Here the CDR3 reads CASSLTSGTSSEQFF. The CDR3 DNA reads as TGTGCCAGCAGCTTGACTAGCGGGACTTCAAGTGAGCAGTTCTTC.

This sequence joins TRBV4-1 and TRBJ2-7; D unclear. Trimming shortened V by 0 bases and J by 0 bases, and 9 bases separated the two germline ends. The CDR3 runs 15 residues. CDR1 is MGHRA, CDR2 YSYEKL, per germline. CDR3 region: CASSQDEAGSYEQYF. As DNA, the CDR3 is TGCGCCAGCAGCCAAGATGAGGCCGGCTCCTACGAGCAGTACTTC.

This chain joins TRBV4-1 and TRBJ1-1; 10 nucleotides match TRBD1. Germline assignment: CDR1 MGHRA and CDR2 YSYEKL. This CDR3 spans 17 amino acids. V shed 1 base and J 7 bases; nucleotides not matched to a gene: 12. The CDR3 is CASSQGDRGLTVREAFF. CDR3 nucleotides: TGCGCCAGCAGCCAAGGGGACAGGGGATTGACCGTCCGTGAAGCTTTCTTT.

The rearrangement uses TRBV19 and TRBJ1-3; 8 positions agree with TRBD1. Trimming removed 5 bases from V and 4 bases from J; junction bases left unmatched: 7. This CDR3 contains 15 residues. Germline V gene sequence: CDR1 LNHDA, CDR2 SQIVND (reference sequence). CDR3 sequence (DNA): TGTGCCAGTAGTCCCAGGACAGGGCTAGGAAACACCATATATTTT. Protein sequence: CASSPRTGLGNTIYF.

This chain joins TRBV7-9 and TRBJ1-2, with D perhaps TRBD1 (5 bases). The CDR3 loop spans 14 amino acids. V lost 8 bases, J lost 2 bases, and 15 bases lay in between. CDR1 SEHNR and CDR2 FQNEAQ come from the germline V gene (reference sequence). CDR3 bases: TGTGCCAGCCAACCCACGGGGGTAAACTATGGCTACACCTTC. It codes for CASQPTGVNYGYTF.

The chain links TRBV9 to TRBJ2-1; D uncertain. V gave up 3 bases and J gave up 4 bases, with 11 bases separating them. This CDR3 comprises 14 residues. Germline V lookup: CDR1 SGDLS, CDR2 YYNGEE. Written as DNA, the CDR3 is TGTGCCAGCAGCGGTAGGGAAGGGTACAATGAGCAGTTCTTC. Amino acids: CASSGREGYNEQFF.

The rearrangement joins TRBV9 to TRBJ2-3; maybe TRBD2 (5 bases). Trimming cost V 7 bases and J 2 bases, with 17 bases left between them. In germline, CDR1 is SGDLS, CDR2 YYNGEE. CDR3 length equals 15 residues. The CDR3: CASGPRAGSTDTQYF. The CDR3 DNA sequence: TGTGCCAGCGGGCCCCGGGCGGGCTCCACAGATACGCAGTATTTT.

The chain combines TRBV4-2 with TRBJ1-2; D gene ambiguous. Germline loops: CDR1 LGHNA, CDR2 YNFKEQ. This CDR3 region has 12 residues. Trimming cost V 4 bases and J 12 bases, with 15 bases left between them. The CDR3 DNA follows: TGTGCCAGCAGCCTACCATCGGGCGGCCACACCTTC. This sequence encodes CASSLPSGGHTF.

The genes are TRBV29-1 and TRBJ2-3, with TRBD2 matching over 8 bases. Germline V lookup: CDR1 SQVTM, CDR2 ANQGSEA. The CDR3 runs to 13 residues. With 4 bases clipped from V and 4 bases from J, the junction kept 4 bases outside the gene matches. The CDR3 is CSVVWRGADTQYF. In nucleotides, the CDR3 is TGCAGCGTTGTTTGGCGGGGGGCAGATACGCAGTATTTT.

With regard to this clone: The sample contains more than one DNA sequence encoding this CDR3. The V gene is TRBV5-6, the J gene TRBJ1-3; D ambiguous. V shed 2 bases and J shed 3 bases, with 9 bases lying between them. CDR1 SGHDT and CDR2 YYEEEE come from the germline V gene. The CDR3 length is 14 residues. The CDR3 DNA reads TGTGCCAGCAGCTTAGCGGGGAGTGGAAACACCATATATTTT. This translates into CASSLAGSGNTIYF.